A single sample is the source of the 30 T cell receptor beta chains below, sequenced in a study of CD8+ T cells in alopecia areata. Following RNA extraction, reverse transcription yielded cDNA that acted as the sequencing template. Sequencing used immunoSEQ multiplex PCR; TCRdb keeps in-frame clones, though not all of them. Here the sample spans about 180,000 clones, about 63% being singletons. This specimen consisted of CD4+ T cells sorted from blood, obtained at week 0. Receptor source: a human donor with alopecia areata.

V gene TRBV27 combines with J gene TRBJ1-5; no clear D. V was cut by 6 bases and J by 0 bases, with 9 bases left in between. The CDR3 has 14 residues. Germline V gene data show CDR1 as MNHEY and CDR2 as SMNVEV (reference sequence). For the CDR3, the DNA is TGTGCCAGCAGAGGGAGACTTAGCAATCAGCCCCAGCATTTT. It encodes CASRGRLSNQPQHF.

This chain connects TRBV5-1 to TRBJ2-1; perhaps TRBD1 as D (7 bases). The V gene's germline CDR1 is SGHRS and CDR2 YFSETQ. The V end lost 3 bases, the J end lost 2 bases, and 15 bases lay between the germline ends. The CDR3 runs 16 residues. The CDR3 sequence is CASSSGLGQTYNEQFF. DNA of the CDR3: TGCGCCAGCAGCTCGGGACTGGGACAGACCTACAATGAGCAGTTCTTC.

About this clone itself: Other nucleotide sequences in the sample specify the same CDR3. The rearrangement uses TRBV9 and TRBJ2-3; D gene uncertain. Per germline, CDR1 SGDLS and CDR2 YYNGEE. The CDR3 length is 12 residues. V lost 0 bases to trimming and J lost 5 bases, with 4 bases between them. DNA for the CDR3: TGTGCCAGCAGCGTAGGAGTAGATACGCAGTATTTT. This sequence encodes CASSVGVDTQYF.

The chain recombines TRBV10-3 with TRBJ2-5, with TRBD2 matching over 9 bases. The J call could be wrong; TRBJ2-7 is a better fit for the DNA end. The CDR3 totals 14 residues. Germline values: CDR1 ENHRY, CDR2 SYGVKD. The CDR3 bases are TGTGCCATCAAATCTAGCGGGGACGTCTCCGAGCAGTACTTC. Its translation: CAIKSSGDVSEQYF.

The CDR3 sequence: CASSKGDLKGYTF. CDR3 DNA: TGTGCCAGCAGCAAAGGGGATTTGAAGGGCTACACCTTC. The J gene is TRBJ1-2, the V gene TRBV21-1. TRBV21-1 is classified as a pseudogene. CDR3 length: 13 amino acids.

This clone appeared a single time. The V call is TRBV5-8, the J call TRBJ1-1, with a possible D match to TRBD1 (6 bases). This CDR3 is built from 15 residues. Per germline, CDR1 SGHTS and CDR2 YDEGEE. V was shortened by 6 bases and J by 4 bases, with 19 bases between the two germline ends. CDR3 in amino acids: CASTPEGGWGTEAFF. The CDR3 coding sequence is TGTGCCAGCACCCCGGAGGGGGGTTGGGGCACTGAAGCTTTCTTT.

This clone showed up just a few times. CDR3 sequence (DNA): TGTGCCAGCACCTATGGACAGGGAGGACCACCCCTCCACTTT. It specifies CASTYGQGGPPLHF. This chain uses TRBV6-1 with TRBJ1-6, with 8 bases that match TRBD1. The CDR3 covers 14 residues. V was pared by 7 bases and J by 11 bases, with 10 bases of the junction left unmatched. Germline lookup yields CDR1 MNHNS and CDR2 SASEGT.

The V and J genes are TRBV18 and TRBJ2-7; 7 positions match TRBD1. From germline, CDR1 is KGHSH and CDR2 LQKENI. The V gene end was trimmed by 6 bases and the J gene end by 0 bases; junction bases not matched to a gene: 2. The CDR3 loop spans 13 amino acids. CDR3: CASSGDSSYEQYF. The CDR3 nucleotides read TGTGCCAGCTCTGGGGACAGCTCCTACGAGCAGTACTTC.

The rearrangement uses TRBV29-1 and TRBJ1-2, with D possibly being TRBD1 (5 bases). The germline V gene has CDR1 SQVTM and CDR2 ANQGSEA. Trimming left V 6 bases short and J 6 bases short, with 17 bases between. This CDR3 is built from 13 residues. The CDR3 nucleotides are TGCAGCGTCCTGGGCAGGGAAAAGGATGGCTACACCTTC. Translating gives CSVLGREKDGYTF.

J is TRBJ2-3 and V is TRBV4-3, with D hard to call. Germline lookup yields CDR1 LGHNA and CDR2 YSLEER. V was clipped by 0 bases and J by 8 bases, with 18 bases between them. The CDR3 totals 16 residues. The CDR3 reads CASSQDRFGFGVTQYF. In nucleotides, the CDR3 is TGCGCCAGCAGCCAAGATAGGTTCGGCTTCGGAGTTACGCAGTATTTT.

This chain connects TRBV9 to TRBJ2-5; 8 nucleotides line up with TRBD2. From germline, CDR1 is SGDLS and CDR2 YYNGEE. The CDR3 has 14 amino acids. V shed 4 bases, J shed 5 bases, and the junction held 7 bases outside the gene matches. CDR3 nucleotide sequence: TGTGCCAGCAGCCCCGGACTAGCCGGGGAGACCCAGTACTTC. Amino acids: CASSPGLAGETQYF. The full variable domain, its missing parts supplied by reference TRBV9 and TRBJ2-5, is DSGVTQTPKHLITATGQRVTLRCSPRSGDLSVYWYQQSLDQGLQFLIQYYNGEERAKGNILERFSAQQFPDLHSELNLSSLELGDSALYFCASSPGLAGETQYFGPGTRLLVL.

V usage is TRBV27 and J usage is TRBJ2-5; D remains ambiguous. The CDR3 consists of 13 residues. Looked up from germline, CDR1 is MNHEY and CDR2 is SMNVEV (reference sequence). V lost 1 base and J lost 6, with 9 bases in between. This CDR3 is CASSLFVRQTQYF. The CDR3 nucleotides read TGTGCCAGCAGTTTATTCGTTCGGCAGACCCAGTACTTC.

The table lists this clone with a count of one. Different DNA sequences within this sample yield the same CDR3. V usage is TRBV27 and J usage is TRBJ2-7; 11 bases agree with TRBD1. Trimming at V came to 5 bases and at J to 4 bases, leaving 4 bases not matched to a gene. Germline V CDR1 and CDR2: MNHEY, SMNVEV (reference sequence). The CDR3 has 14 residues. Written as DNA, the CDR3 is TGTGCCAGCAGTGCCGGGACAGGGGGGTACGAGCAGTACTTC. Translated: CASSAGTGGYEQYF.

The chain links TRBV29-1 to TRBJ2-1; no clear D. CDR3 length equals 13 residues. Trimming shortened V by 7 bases and J by 1 base, and 11 bases separated the two germline ends. From germline, CDR1 is SQVTM and CDR2 ANQGSEA. CDR3 loop: CSGVGPSYNEQFF. For the CDR3, the DNA is TGCAGCGGGGTAGGCCCATCCTACAATGAGCAGTTCTTC.

The chain links TRBV11-3 to TRBJ1-2; D possibly corresponds to TRBD1 (6 bases). V lost 3 bases and J lost 0, with 17 bases in between. The CDR3 contains 17 residues. Looked up from germline, CDR1 is SGHNT and CDR2 is YENEEA. This CDR3 reads CASSLTGTRLTNYGYTF. In DNA, the CDR3 is TGTGCCAGCAGCTTGACTGGGACACGCTTAACTAACTATGGCTACACCTTC.

This clone has a handful of counts. The chain uses TRBV25-1 and TRBJ2-5; D gene ambiguous. From germline, CDR1 is MGHDK and CDR2 SYGVNS. V was pared by 4 bases and J by 2 bases, with 11 bases between. This CDR3 region has 14 residues. CDR3 DNA sequence: TGTGCCAGCAGTGCGTCAGCAATTCAAGAGACCCAGTACTTC. Translating gives CASSASAIQETQYF.

V gene TRBV2 combines with J gene TRBJ2-4; D might be TRBD1 or TRBD2, each matching 5 bases. The CDR3 spans 15 residues. The germline V and J ends were trimmed by 4 bases and 0 bases, with 10 bases remaining between them. The germline V gene has CDR1 SNHLY and CDR2 FYNNEI. The CDR3 DNA is TGTGCCAGCAGTGGTCAGGGAGTAGCCAAAAACATTCAGTACTTC. Encoded protein: CASSGQGVAKNIQYF.

The chain recombines TRBV11-2 with TRBJ2-7; D gene ambiguous. The CDR3 length is 15 residues. V was pared by 2 bases and J by 3 bases, with 14 bases between. Looked up from germline, CDR1 is SGHAT and CDR2 is FQNNGV. The CDR3 region is CASSLSKDSFYEQYF. Written as DNA, the CDR3 is TGTGCCAGCAGCTTATCAAAGGATTCGTTCTACGAGCAGTACTTC. Looking up the rest from reference TRBV11-2 and TRBJ2-7 gives the full variable domain: EAGVAQSPRYKIIEKRQSVAFWCNPISGHATLYWYQQILGQGPKLLIQFQNNGVVDDSQLPKDRFSAERLKGVDSTLKIQPAKLEDSAVYLCASSLSKDSFYEQYFGPGTRLTVT.

The chain is built from TRBV14 and TRBJ2-6; no definite D call. The CDR3 contains 15 residues. Germline loops: CDR1 SGHDN, CDR2 FVKESK. V lost 5 bases and J 0 bases, leaving 8 bases between the germline ends. CDR3 sequence: CASSLMGSGANVLTF. CDR3 in DNA: TGTGCCAGCAGCTTAATGGGCTCTGGGGCCAACGTCCTGACTTTC.

This clone showed up just a few times. The V and J genes are TRBV30 and TRBJ1-2; tentatively, D is TRBD1 (5 bases). This CDR3 spans 14 amino acids. Germline V gives CDR1 GTSNPN, CDR2 SVGIG (reference sequence). Trimming left V 0 bases short and J 8 bases short, with 16 bases between. CDR3 DNA: TGTGCCTGGAGTGTACCGGGGGTTGCGGGAGGCTACACCTTC. Translation: CAWSVPGVAGGYTF.

The chain employs TRBV2 and TRBJ2-7; D gene unclear. Germline CDR1 is SNHLY and CDR2 is FYNNEI. The length of the CDR3 is 14 residues. V shed 3 bases and J shed 5 bases, with 14 bases lying between them. The CDR3 DNA follows: TGTGCCAGCAGTGATTTTTTAGGCGCGAACGAGCAGTACTTC. It encodes CASSDFLGANEQYF.

The chain employs TRBV10-3 and TRBJ2-1; the match to TRBD2 covers 8 bases. V lost 6 bases and J lost 5; bases outside the gene matches: 3. Germline V gene lookup returns CDR1 ENHRY and CDR2 SYGVKD. CDR3 length: 13 residues. This CDR3 reads CAIRREGDNEQFF. In DNA form, the CDR3 reads TGTGCCATCAGACGGGAGGGTGACAATGAGCAGTTCTTC.

This chain connects TRBV7-8 to TRBJ2-3; TRBD2 aligns across 7 bases. CDR3 size: 18 residues. Germline CDR1 reads SGHVS; CDR2 reads FQNEAQ. The junction had 9 bases not matched to a gene; V was cut back by 0 bases and J by 0 bases. Here the CDR3 reads CASSLAQGSGISTDTQYF. The CDR3 coding sequence is TGTGCCAGCAGCTTAGCCCAAGGGAGCGGGATTAGCACAGATACGCAGTATTTT.

In its sample, this clone was seen many times. The chain recombines TRBV2 with TRBJ2-7; D is undetermined. Trimming removed 1 base at V and 6 bases at J, with 7 bases between. Germline V gene sequence: CDR1 SNHLY, CDR2 FYNNEI. The CDR3 is made up of 12 amino acids. The DNA for the CDR3 is TGTGCCAGCAGTGAAGGGCAGACCGAGCAGTACTTC. Its translation is CASSEGQTEQYF.

This chain links TRBV7-8 with TRBJ2-1; D not certain. Trimming pared 1 base from V and 6 bases from J, leaving 7 bases between. This CDR3 is built from 13 residues. CDR1 is SGHVS and CDR2 is FQNEAQ in the germline V gene. The CDR3 protein is CASSLGVGNEQFF. CDR3 DNA: TGTGCCAGCAGCTTAGGGGTCGGCAATGAGCAGTTCTTC.

The chain links TRBV11-2 to TRBJ2-5; 11 bases are shared with TRBD2. V trimming: 0 bases; J trimming: 3 bases; junction bases outside the gene matches: 6. CDR3 length: 17 amino acids. From germline, CDR1 is SGHAT and CDR2 FQNNGV. The CDR3 sequence is CASSLDAVLAGEETQYF. CDR3 nucleotides: TGTGCCAGCAGCTTAGATGCCGTACTAGCGGGAGAAGAGACCCAGTACTTC.

The rearrangement joins TRBV29-1 to TRBJ1-6, with unresolved D. This CDR3 has 13 amino acids. Trimming shortened V by 4 bases and J by 2 bases, and 6 bases separated the two germline ends. From germline, CDR1 is SQVTM and CDR2 ANQGSEA. CDR3 sequence: CSVAMTYNSPLHF. For the CDR3, the DNA is TGCAGCGTTGCCATGACCTATAATTCACCCCTCCACTTT.

This clone was found a few times. V usage is TRBV7-8 and J usage is TRBJ2-3; 10 bases match TRBD2. This CDR3 spans 16 amino acids. CDR1 and CDR2 from the germline V gene are SGHVS and FQNEAQ. V dropped 1 base and J dropped 5; count of bases not matched to a gene: 6. In nucleotides, the CDR3 is TGTGCCAGCAGCTTAGGTGGAGCGGGGGGGCGAGATACGCAGTATTTT. It is translated as CASSLGGAGGRDTQYF.

The chain combines TRBV4-3 with TRBJ2-6; TRBD1 or TRBD2 may be the D gene (5 bases each). The V and J ends lost 0 bases and 2 bases respectively, with 11 bases between them. Looked up from germline, CDR1 is LGHNA and CDR2 is YSLEER. This CDR3 is 17 amino acids long. The CDR3 reads CASSQESGRAGANVLTF. CDR3 in DNA: TGCGCCAGCAGCCAAGAATCGGGACGGGCTGGGGCCAACGTCCTGACTTTC.

V gene TRBV2 combines with J gene TRBJ2-3; 8 nucleotides align to TRBD2. The CDR3 spans 15 residues. CDR1 is SNHLY and CDR2 is FYNNEI in the germline V gene. The V segment lost 2 bases and the J segment 2 bases; nucleotides outside the gene matches: 3. This CDR3 reads CASSEWRGVTDTQYF. The DNA for the CDR3 is TGTGCCAGCAGTGAATGGCGGGGGGTCACAGATACGCAGTATTTT.